This T cell receptor beta chain was documented in a study of cytomegalovirus exposure and HLA in healthy donors. It was with 60 Vbeta and 13 Jbeta primers that the PCR ran. Data came from immunoSEQ multiplex PCR; TCRdb stores just in-frame clones and leaves some out. The data contain over 95,000 clones, around three quarters of them seen just once; the ten biggest clones take up approximately 1.9%. Germline V gene lookup returns CDR1 SEHNR and CDR2 FQNEAQ (reference sequence). CDR3 length: 14 amino acids. V was pared by 11 bases and J by 9 bases, with 13 bases of the junction left unmatched. The sequenced sample was PBMCs. The sequence came from a human donor in good health. The chain has TRBV7-9 and TRBJ1-6; 7 nucleotides match TRBD1. CDR3 sequence reads: CAGEAQGVGSPLHF. The CDR3 nucleotides are TGTGCCGGCGAGGCGCAGGGGGTCGGTTCACCCCTCCACTTT.